These 19 T cell receptor beta chains were all obtained from the same sample, sequenced in a study of blood T cell repertoires in COVID-19. This table comes from immunoSEQ multiplex PCR, and its TCRdb copy is limited to in-frame clones, with some not included. Of about 440,000 clones in the sample, roughly 87% were seen once. Sequences were obtained from PBMCs or T cells enriched from blood (not recorded which). These receptors were taken from a woman aged 18-29 years with acute COVID-19.

This clone was seen only once. DNA for the CDR3: TGTGCCAGCACACAGGACCACACTGAAGCTTTCTTT. This sequence encodes CASTQDHTEAFF. The rearrangement links TRBV11-1 to TRBJ1-1, with a possible D match to TRBD1 (5 bases). Germline V gives CDR1 SGHAT, CDR2 FQDESV (reference sequence). The CDR3 runs to 12 residues. Between the trimmed V and J ends, which lost 7 bases and 3 bases, there was a span of 9 bases. The full variable domain, with the rest looked up from reference TRBV11-1 and TRBJ1-1, is EAEVAQSPRYKITEKSQAVAFWCDPISGHATLYWYRQILGQGPELLVQFQDESVVDDSQLPKDRFSAERLKGVDSTLKIQPAELGDSAMYLCASTQDHTEAFFGQGTRLTVV.

The J gene is TRBJ2-2, the V gene TRBV7-8, with 7 bases fitting TRBD1. The germline V gene has CDR1 SGHVS and CDR2 FQNEAQ. The trim removed 1 base at V and 4 bases at J, leaving 12 bases unmatched. This CDR3 contains 18 residues. This CDR3 reads CASSLVTGPEGLTGELFF. The CDR3 DNA sequence: TGTGCCAGCAGCTTAGTGACAGGGCCCGAGGGTCTCACCGGGGAGCTGTTTTTT.

This clone was seen only a few times. J is TRBJ2-1 and V is TRBV4-3; D might be TRBD2 (6 bases). The V gene lost 0 bases and the J gene lost 10 bases, with 13 bases spanning the gap. This CDR3 is 14 amino acids long. Germline V gives CDR1 LGHNA, CDR2 YSLEER. CDR3 protein: CASSQEGTPMEQFF. The CDR3 DNA reads as TGCGCCAGCAGCCAAGAGGGGACTCCCATGGAGCAGTTCTTC.

V and J are TRBV5-1 and TRBJ2-2, with 8 bases fitting TRBD1. The CDR3 loop spans 14 amino acids. Trimming removed 4 bases from V and 7 bases from J; junction bases left unmatched: 6. Per germline, CDR1 SGHRS and CDR2 YFSETQ. The CDR3 here is CASSLGQGIGELFF. CDR3 sequence (DNA): TGCGCCAGCAGCCTAGGACAGGGAATCGGGGAGCTGTTTTTT.

The gene calls are TRBV6-2 or TRBV6-3 and TRBJ1-1, with unresolved D. From germline, CDR1 is MNHEY and CDR2 SVGEGT. This CDR3 spans 14 amino acids. Trimming removed 4 bases at V and 6 bases at J, with 15 bases between. This CDR3 is CASSFLVSTPEAFF. The CDR3 DNA follows: TGTGCCAGCAGTTTCCTAGTGAGTACGCCTGAAGCTTTCTTT.

This rearrangement joins TRBV12-5 to TRBJ1-2, with D maybe TRBD1 (5 bases). The length of the CDR3 is 13 residues. Germline CDR1 reads LGHNT; CDR2 reads FRNRAP. The ends were cut back, 6 bases at V and 8 bases at J, with 16 bases in the middle. DNA for the CDR3: TGTGCTAGTGGCAATACCTCGGGGGAGGGCTACACCTTC. It is translated as CASGNTSGEGYTF.

This chain joins TRBV7-6 and TRBJ1-5; TRBD1 might be the D (5 bases). Germline V gives CDR1 SGHVS, CDR2 FNYEAQ. Trimming removed 1 base at V and 7 bases at J, with 11 bases between. The CDR3 length is 14 residues. CDR3 DNA: TGTGCCAGCAGCTTAGAAGGGGCCAAGCAGCCCCAGCATTTT. Translated, it gives CASSLEGAKQPQHF.

The rearrangement links TRBV7-2 to TRBJ2-3, with 12 bases fitting TRBD1. Trimming took 5 bases from V and 6 from J; bases not matched to a gene: 3. This CDR3 region has 14 residues. CDR1 and CDR2 from the germline V gene are SGHTA and FQGNSA. DNA for the CDR3: TGTGCCAGCAGCCGGGACAGGGGGCGCGATACGCAGTATTTT. It translates to CASSRDRGRDTQYF.

The CDR3 DNA reads as TGTGCCAGCAGTTTATCCGTAGCGGGGGTGGACGGGGAGCTGTTTTTT. Translated: CASSLSVAGVDGELFF. The chain employs TRBV27 and TRBJ2-2; TRBD2 aligns across 9 bases. The trim removed 0 bases at V and 7 bases at J, leaving 6 bases unmatched. CDR1 MNHEY and CDR2 SMNVEV come from the germline V gene (reference sequence). The CDR3 consists of 16 residues.

The count of this clone is one. The chain links TRBV20-1 to TRBJ2-2; TRBD2 agrees at 9 bases. The CDR3 contains 13 residues. Trimming cost V 3 bases and J 5 bases; bases outside gene matches: 1. CDR1 is DFQATT, CDR2 SNEGSKA, per germline (reference sequence). The CDR3 loop reads CSASTSGTGELFF. In DNA form, the CDR3 reads TGCAGTGCTAGTACTAGCGGGACCGGGGAGCTGTTTTTT.

The chain employs TRBV5-4 and TRBJ1-1; perhaps TRBD1 as D (5 bases). V was shortened by 8 bases and J by 0 bases, with 17 bases between the two germline ends. The length of the CDR3 is 15 residues. The germline CDR1 and CDR2 sequences are SGHNT and YYREEE (reference sequence). CDR3 in DNA: TGTGCCAGTTCGGGGACCGGGAGCCTGAACACTGAAGCTTTCTTT. Encoded protein: CASSGTGSLNTEAFF. Filled out from reference TRBV5-4 and TRBJ1-1, the complete variable domain reads ETGVTQSPTHLIKTRGQQVTLRCSSQSGHNTVSWYQQALGQGPQFIFQYYREEENGRGNFPPRFSGLQFPNYSSELNVNALELDDSALYLCASSGTGSLNTEAFFGQGTRLTVV.

This chain joins TRBV9 and TRBJ1-1; TRBD1 might be the D (6 bases). CDR1 is SGDLS, CDR2 YYNGEE, per germline. Trimming removed 0 bases at V and 1 base at J, with 13 bases between. The CDR3 is 16 amino acids. CDR3 bases: TGTGCCAGCAGCGTAGGGGGACAACTTGGGAACACTGAAGCTTTCTTT. The encoded protein is CASSVGGQLGNTEAFF.

The table lists this clone with a few counts. This chain links TRBV13 with TRBJ1-1; the D is unclear. The CDR3 length is 14 residues. Trimming shortened V by 2 bases and J by 6 bases, and 13 bases separated the two germline ends. Germline values: CDR1 PRHDT, CDR2 FYEKMQ (reference sequence). CDR3 residues: CASSLSRGMAEAFF. Written as DNA, the CDR3 is TGTGCCAGCAGCTTATCCCGAGGGATGGCTGAAGCTTTCTTT. Using reference TRBV13 and TRBJ1-1 for the parts outside the CDR3, the full variable domain is AAGVIQSPRHLIKEKRETATLKCYPIPRHDTVYWYQQGPGQDPQFLISFYEKMQSDKGSIPDRFSAQQFSDYHSELNMSSLELGDSALYFCASSLSRGMAEAFFGQGTRLTVV.

The gene calls are TRBV4-2 and TRBJ1-6; weak D call: TRBD1 (6 bases). The CDR3 totals 17 residues. Germline CDR1 LGHNA, CDR2 YNFKEQ. The ends were cut back, 1 base at V and 0 bases at J, with 10 bases in the middle. The chain's CDR3 is CASSQVGQSSYNSPLHF. CDR3 in DNA: TGTGCCAGCAGCCAAGTAGGACAGAGCTCCTATAATTCACCCCTCCACTTT.

J is TRBJ1-2 and V is TRBV20-1, with TRBD1 identical over 7 bases. The CDR3 consists of 13 residues. Germline V CDR1 and CDR2: DFQATT, SNEGSKA (reference sequence). V shed 3 bases, J shed 1 base, and the junction held 2 bases outside the gene matches. The CDR3, as DNA: TGCAGTGCTAGTCACAGGGGTAACTATGGCTACACCTTC. It specifies CSASHRGNYGYTF.

The chain has TRBV10-3 and TRBJ2-1; TRBD2 matches 9 bases. Per germline, CDR1 ENHRY and CDR2 SYGVKD. The CDR3 runs to 15 residues. After removal of 2 bases from V and 6 bases from J, the junction contained 5 bases not matched to a gene. The CDR3 bases are TGTGCCATCAGTGAGATGGCTAGCGGGGCCAATGAGCAGTTCTTC. Amino acids: CAISEMASGANEQFF.

The chain recombines TRBV7-2 with TRBJ2-7; 7 nucleotides agree with TRBD2. J was trimmed by 4 bases and V by 6 bases; bases with no gene match: 9. This CDR3 has 14 amino acids. CDR1 is SGHTA, CDR2 FQGNSA, per germline. The CDR3 sequence: CASSDGLVYYEQYF. The CDR3, as DNA: TGTGCCAGCAGTGACGGACTAGTTTATTACGAGCAGTACTTC. Together with reference TRBV7-2 and TRBJ2-7, the CDR3 gives the full variable domain: GAGVSQSPSNKVTEKGKDVELRCDPISGHTALYWYRQSLGQGLEFLIYFQGNSAPDKSGLPSDRFSAERTGGSVSTLTIQRTQQEDSAVYLCASSDGLVYYEQYFGPGTRLTVT.

This chain joins TRBV16 and TRBJ1-4; D is possibly TRBD1 (6 bases). The CDR3 extends over 15 amino acids. The V and J ends lost 0 bases and 10 bases respectively, with 15 bases between them. CDR1 KGHSY and CDR2 FQNENV come from the germline V gene. For the CDR3, the DNA is TGTGCCAGCAGCCAATCGGCGGGGGCTTCTGCAAAACTGTTTTTT. Translated: CASSQSAGASAKLFF.

This sequence joins TRBV6-5 and TRBJ1-5; D is uncertain. Looked up from germline, CDR1 is MNHEY and CDR2 is SVGAGI. V was clipped by 6 bases and J by 0 bases, with 6 bases between them. The CDR3 runs 13 residues. CDR3: CASSDYSNQPQHF. The CDR3 DNA sequence: TGTGCCAGCAGCGACTATAGCAATCAGCCCCAGCATTTT.